Shown below are 17 T cell receptor beta chains from a single sample sequenced in a study of T cell responses to AZD1222 COVID-19 vaccine. Only in-frame clones appear in the TCRdb table, and some are missing; sequencing was by immunoSEQ multiplex PCR. The profile shows roughly 200,000 clones, around 90% of them singletons. The starting material was peripheral blood, obtained on day 0 of AZD1222 vaccination. These receptors were taken from an adult in good health.

This chain joins TRBV7-2 and TRBJ2-2; 7 bases line up with TRBD2. Losses at the gene ends were 6 bases for V and 0 bases for J; bases not matched to a gene: 7. Per germline, CDR1 SGHTA and CDR2 FQGNSA. The CDR3 has 16 amino acids. The CDR3 sequence: CASRKVSGSNTGELFF. In DNA form, the CDR3 reads TGTGCCAGCAGGAAAGTTAGCGGGTCGAACACCGGGGAGCTGTTTTTT.

The chain links TRBV6-1 to TRBJ1-4; D is unresolved. V was cut by 3 bases and J by 4 bases, with 9 bases left in between. This CDR3 region has 14 residues. Germline V gene sequence: CDR1 MNHNS, CDR2 SASEGT. In DNA, the CDR3 is TGTGCCAGCAGTGAGAGCGGTGTTAATGAAAAACTGTTTTTT. Protein: CASSESGVNEKLFF.

The CDR3 DNA follows: TGTGCCAGCAGTGTTGAGCGGACAGGGGACACTGAAGCTTTCTTT. It is translated as CASSVERTGDTEAFF. The chain combines TRBV2 with TRBJ1-1, with 9 bases that match TRBD1. The CDR3 totals 15 residues. Per the germline V gene, CDR1 is SNHLY and CDR2 is FYNNEI. V dropped 4 bases and J dropped 3; count of bases not matched to a gene: 6.

This chain joins TRBV28 and TRBJ1-1; D possibly corresponds to TRBD1 (5 bases). V was cut by 7 bases and J by 1 base, with 13 bases left in between. CDR1 MDHEN and CDR2 SYDVKM come from the germline V gene. This CDR3 has 14 amino acids. The CDR3 loop is CASNGAGGNTEAFF. CDR3 DNA: TGTGCCAGCAATGGGGCCGGCGGGAACACTGAAGCTTTCTTT.

The chain links TRBV6-5 to TRBJ2-1; 9 bases fit TRBD2. V shed 9 bases and J 7 bases; nucleotides not matched to a gene: 10. In germline, CDR1 is MNHEY, CDR2 SVGAGI. The CDR3 length is 14 residues. The CDR3 DNA follows: TGTGCCAGGCTATTAGGCGGGGGGGCGAATGAGCAGTTCTTC. Translated: CARLLGGGANEQFF.

J is TRBJ2-7 and V is TRBV5-1; D possibly uses TRBD1 or TRBD2 (5 bases each). This CDR3 region has 14 residues. V shed 4 bases and J shed 4 bases, with 15 bases lying between them. The germline CDR1 and CDR2 sequences are SGHRS and YFSETQ. CDR3 amino acids: CASSSSGTVYEQYF. The CDR3 DNA sequence: TGCGCCAGCAGCAGCTCCGGGACGGTTTACGAGCAGTACTTC.

V usage is TRBV12-3 or TRBV12-4 and J usage is TRBJ1-1, with D perhaps TRBD1 (5 bases). V gave up 5 bases and J gave up 4 bases, with 11 bases separating them. The CDR3 is 13 amino acids. As DNA, the CDR3 is TGTGCCAGCAGTAGGATGGGGGGCACTGAAGCTTTCTTT. Translation gives CASSRMGGTEAFF.

The V and J genes are TRBV7-9 and TRBJ1-5; D might be TRBD1 (5 bases). Trimming removed 5 bases from V and 6 bases from J, with 11 bases in between. The length of the CDR3 is 13 residues. Per germline, CDR1 SEHNR and CDR2 FQNEAQ (reference sequence). The CDR3 region is CASSPQGGQPQHF. CDR3 sequence (DNA): TGTGCCAGCAGCCCTCAGGGAGGTCAGCCCCAGCATTTT.

This sequence joins TRBV5-1 and TRBJ1-5; 8 nucleotides match TRBD1. The V gene's germline CDR1 is SGHRS and CDR2 YFSETQ. The CDR3 has 15 residues. With 4 bases clipped from V and 6 bases from J, the junction kept 9 bases outside the gene matches. CDR3 in DNA: TGCGCCAGCAGCCCGGGACCAGGGGGCGGTCAGCCCCAGCATTTT. It yields the protein CASSPGPGGGQPQHF.

This clone has just a few counts. The chain combines TRBV5-1 with TRBJ1-2; 8 nucleotides agree with TRBD1. Looked up from germline, CDR1 is SGHRS and CDR2 is YFSETQ. The CDR3 runs 14 residues. Trimming at V came to 2 bases and at J to 6 bases, leaving 6 bases not matched to a gene. CDR3 DNA sequence: TGCGCCAGCAGCTTTTTCGGACAGGGCGATGGCTACACCTTC. This codes for CASSFFGQGDGYTF. Variable domain in full (rest from reference TRBV5-1 and TRBJ1-2): KAGVTQTPRYLIKTRGQQVTLSCSPISGHRSVSWYQQTPGQGLQFLFEYFSETQRNKGNFPGRFSGRQFSNSRSEMNVSTLELGDSALYLCASSFFGQGDGYTFGSGTRLTVV.

The sample holds a few counts of this clone. J is TRBJ2-3 and V is TRBV19; 8 bases line up with TRBD1. The CDR3 loop spans 15 amino acids. Germline V gives CDR1 LNHDA, CDR2 SQIVND (reference sequence). V shed 3 bases and J 5 bases; nucleotides not matched to a gene: 7. The DNA for the CDR3 is TGTGCCAGTAGTATTGGTCAGGGGGCAAAAGATACGCAGTATTTT. This translates into CASSIGQGAKDTQYF. Together with reference TRBV19 and TRBJ2-3, the CDR3 gives the full variable domain: DGGITQSPKYLFRKEGQNVTLSCEQNLNHDAMYWYRQDPGQGLRLIYYSQIVNDFQKGDIAEGYSVSREKKESFPLTVTSAQKNPTAFYLCASSIGQGAKDTQYFGPGTRLTVL.

The chain is built from TRBV3-1 (or the pseudogene TRBV3-2) and TRBJ2-7; TRBD2 matches at 7 bases. Per the germline V gene, CDR1 is LGHDT and CDR2 is YNNKEL (reference sequence). V lost 5 bases to trimming and J lost 0 bases; unmatched junction nucleotides: 10. This CDR3 contains 16 residues. The CDR3 DNA reads as TGTGCCAGCAGCAAGCCCAGTCGGGGGGTCTCCTACGAGCAGTACTTC. Residues: CASSKPSRGVSYEQYF.

Notes on this clone: One end of the junction does not line up with germline, which may come from a read error. V is TRBV7-3 and J is TRBJ1-1, with TRBD1 as a possible D gene (6 bases). The CDR3 spans 12 residues. Germline V CDR1 and CDR2: SGHTA, FQGTGA. CDR3 DNA sequence: TGTGCCAGCAGCATCCGACAGGCTGAAACTTTCTTT. It codes for CASSIRQAETFF.

This clone has a single count. This sequence joins TRBV5-1 and TRBJ2-2, with 13 bases that match TRBD2. This CDR3 has 14 amino acids. The V gene end was trimmed by 4 bases and the J gene end by 7 bases; junction bases not matched to a gene: 1. CDR1 and CDR2 (germline): SGHRS, YFSETQ. The DNA for the CDR3 is TGCGCCAGCAGCGGGACTAGCGGGGACGGGGAGCTGTTTTTT. Protein product: CASSGTSGDGELFF. Complete variable domain (other parts from reference TRBV5-1 and TRBJ2-2): KAGVTQTPRYLIKTRGQQVTLSCSPISGHRSVSWYQQTPGQGLQFLFEYFSETQRNKGNFPGRFSGRQFSNSRSEMNVSTLELGDSALYLCASSGTSGDGELFFGEGSRLTVL.

V usage is TRBV7-3 and J usage is TRBJ2-5; 12 bases are a match to TRBD2. With 4 bases clipped from V and 5 bases from J, the junction kept 8 bases outside the gene matches. The CDR3 covers 16 residues. Germline V gives CDR1 SGHTA, CDR2 FQGTGA. In DNA form, the CDR3 reads TGTGCCAGCAGCTCCGGACTAGCGGGGAGCCGGGAGACCCAGTACTTC. The encoded protein is CASSSGLAGSRETQYF. Combining the CDR3 with reference TRBV7-3 and TRBJ2-5 gives the whole variable domain GAGVSQTPSNKVTEKGKYVELRCDPISGHTALYWYRQSLGQGPEFLIYFQGTGAADDSGLPNDRFFAVRPEGSVSTLKIQRTERGDSAVYLCASSSGLAGSRETQYFGPGTRLLVL.

V gene TRBV27 combines with J gene TRBJ1-2; unclear D gene. Trimming pared 0 bases from V and 0 bases from J, leaving 5 bases between. Per the germline V gene, CDR1 is MNHEY and CDR2 is SMNVEV (reference sequence). This CDR3 is 14 amino acids long. CDR3: CASSLSGANYGYTF. As DNA, the CDR3 is TGTGCCAGCAGTTTATCCGGGGCTAACTATGGCTACACCTTC.

The J gene is TRBJ2-7, the V gene TRBV5-6; 10 positions agree with TRBD1. This CDR3 has 14 residues. In germline, CDR1 is SGHDT, CDR2 YYEEEE. After removal of 4 bases from V and 4 bases from J, the junction contained 5 bases not matched to a gene. In nucleotides, the CDR3 is TGTGCCAGCAGCACAAGACAGGGGGCTTACGAGCAGTACTTC. This sequence encodes CASSTRQGAYEQYF.